Listed below are T cell receptor beta chains from one sample, sequenced in a study of T cells after yellow fever vaccination. TCRdb processed the 5' RACE reads anew with MiXCR; each CDR3 protein has one entry. This sample has about 74,000 distinct CDR3 sequences, with more than 5.5% found just once. Sample: CD8+ T cells sorted from PBMCs, taken roughly 5 days after the first yellow fever vaccination. Every receptor here comes from a man in his late teens or twenties who received the YFV17D yellow fever vaccine. CDR3s include the opening cysteine and the closing phenylalanine or tryptophan. A D gene is named only where the DNA matches it firmly. The size entry is marked missing in some rows and otherwise reads once, few, many or a size class.

TRBJ1-1 | TRBV13 | NA | NA | CASSSRTENTEAFF | TGTGCCAGCAGCTCCCGGACCGAGAACACTGAAGCTTTCTTT
TRBJ2-1 | TRBV5-4 | NA | TRBD1 | CASSFWGQSNEQFF | TGTGCCAGCAGCTTTTGGGGACAGAGCAATGAGCAGTTCTTC
TRBJ2-1 | TRBV7-2 | NA | NA | CASRWTGEGYNEQFF | TGTGCCAGCAGATGGACTGGCGAAGGATACAATGAGCAGTTCTTC
TRBJ2-2 | TRBV6-2/TRBV6-3 | many | NA | CASTIHLGAGELFF | TGTGCCAGCACCATACATTTGGGGGCCGGGGAGCTGTTTTTT
TRBJ2-3 | TRBV4-2 | NA | TRBD2 | CASSPPISGGAGDTQYF | TGTGCCAGCAGCCCACCCATTAGCGGGGGGGCCGGAGATACGCAGTATTTT
TRBJ2-3 | TRBV20-1 | few | NA | CSGPTGDTQYF | TGCAGTGGCCCGACCGGGGATACGCAGTATTTT
TRBJ2-6 | TRBV6-1 | few | NA | CASSEAKMVSGANVLTF | TGTGCCAGCAGTGAAGCAAAAATGGTCTCTGGGGCCAACGTCCTGACTTTC
TRBJ2-5 | TRBV7-6 | NA | NA | CASSPRDGETQYF | TGTGCCAGCAGCCCCCGGGACGGAGAGACCCAGTACTTC
TRBJ1-2 | TRBV10-2 | few | TRBD1 | CASSSTGTVYGYTF | TGCGCCAGCAGTTCGACAGGGACGGTCTATGGCTACACCTTC
TRBJ2-1 | TRBV2 | few | TRBD2 | CASLAGGGNEQFF | TGTGCCAGCCTAGCGGGGGGAGGGAATGAGCAGTTCTTC
TRBJ2-7 | TRBV6-2/TRBV6-3 | many | NA | CASSPGPREQYF | TGTGCCAGCAGCCCAGGGCCAAGGGAGCAGTACTTC
TRBJ2-4 | TRBV6-2/TRBV6-3 | few | NA | CASSAGPLAKNIQYF | TGTGCCAGCAGTGCGGGGCCCCTAGCCAAAAACATTCAGTACTTC
TRBJ1-4 | TRBV4-1 | NA | TRBD1 | CASSQERGTGDEKLFF | TGCGCCAGCAGCCAAGAGAGGGGGACAGGGGATGAAAAACTGTTTTTT
TRBJ2-5 | TRBV7-2 | NA | NA | CASSPDVVGETQYF | TGTGCCAGCAGTCCAGATGTGGTGGGTGAGACCCAGTACTTC
TRBJ1-5 | TRBV4-1 | few | NA | CASSLNGAGYGNQPQHF | TGCGCCAGCAGCCTGAACGGGGCCGGGTATGGCAATCAGCCCCAGCATTTT
TRBJ1-1 | TRBV6-2/TRBV6-3 | NA | NA | CASGPGGATEAFF | TGTGCCAGCGGACCTGGGGGGGCCACTGAAGCTTTCTTT
TRBJ1-5 | TRBV20-1 | NA | NA | CSARDRSNQPQHF | TGCAGTGCTAGAGATAGGAGCAATCAGCCCCAGCATTTT
TRBJ2-1 | TRBV6-2/TRBV6-3 | many | TRBD2 | CASSYRRAGGSYNEQFF | TGTGCCAGCAGTTACAGGCGAGCGGGGGGTTCCTACAATGAGCAGTTCTTC
TRBJ1-4 | TRBV5-1 | many | NA | CASSLGPSGDGEKLFF | TGCGCCAGCAGCTTGGGTCCGTCGGGAGATGGGGAAAAACTGTTTTTT
TRBJ2-3 | TRBV4-2 | many | NA | CASSQDGPGRGTDTQYF | TGTGCCAGCAGCCAAGATGGGCCGGGTAGGGGCACAGATACGCAGTATTTT
TRBJ2-1 | TRBV6-5 | many | NA | CASSYSWHEQFF | TGTGCCAGCAGTTACTCGTGGCATGAGCAGTTCTTC
TRBJ2-7 | TRBV10-2 | large | TRBD1 | CASMTGHSYEQYF | TGCGCCAGCATGACAGGGCACTCCTACGAGCAGTACTTC
TRBJ2-2 | TRBV7-8 | few | TRBD1 | CASSWNRDRGARRGTGELFF | TGTGCCAGCAGCTGGAACCGGGACAGGGGGGCACGGCGTGGGACCGGGGAGCTGTTTTTT
TRBJ2-7 | TRBV20-1 | many | TRBD2 | CSAPRSGGHEQYF | TGCAGTGCTCCTCGGAGCGGGGGGCACGAGCAGTACTTC
TRBJ2-3 | TRBV4-1 | NA | TRBD1 | CASSHGQGAGQGVWDTQYF | TGCGCCAGCAGCCACGGACAGGGGGCCGGACAGGGGGTTTGGGATACGCAGTATTTT
TRBJ2-1 | TRBV12-3/TRBV12-4 | NA | NA | CASSLTLGRGNEQFF | TGTGCCAGCAGTCTTACGCTCGGGCGGGGCAATGAGCAGTTCTTC
TRBJ2-2 | TRBV28 | NA | NA | CASSVPGALYTGELFF | TGTGCCAGCAGTGTGCCCGGGGCCTTATACACCGGGGAGCTGTTTTTT